Listed below are T cell receptor beta chains from one sample, sequenced in a study of T cell responses to AZD1222 COVID-19 vaccine. Some clones are missing from TCRdb's copy, which holds only in-frame ones; the method was immunoSEQ multiplex PCR. The profile shows 140,000 or so clones, approximately 90% of them singletons. The sample was peripheral blood, taken 28 days after the second AZD1222 dose. These receptor sequences come from an adult who received the AZD1222 COVID-19 vaccine. CDR3s include the opening cysteine and the closing phenylalanine or tryptophan. A D gene is named only where the DNA matches it firmly. Not all rows give a size; the values are once, few, many and, for expanded clones, a class.

V: TRBV12-3/TRBV12-4
J: TRBJ2-7
size: -
D: -
CDR3: CASTSPGQVEQYF
DNA: TGTGCCAGCACTTCCCCGGGACAAGTCGAGCAGTACTTC

V: TRBV5-8
J: TRBJ2-7
size: -
D: -
CDR3: CASSRWGVAYEQYF
DNA: TGTGCCAGCAGCCGATGGGGGGTGGCCTACGAGCAGTACTTC

V: TRBV18
J: TRBJ2-7
size: -
D: -
CDR3: CASSRPGHSYEQYF
DNA: TGTGCCAGCTCACGCCCGGGACATTCCTACGAGCAGTACTTC

V: TRBV4-2
J: TRBJ1-4
size: few
D: -
CDR3: CASSQGGQGNEKLFF
DNA: TGTGCCAGCAGCCAGGGGGGGCAGGGTAACGAAAAACTGTTTTTT

V: TRBV11-3
J: TRBJ2-1
size: -
D: TRBD2
CDR3: CASSSQLAGGGNEQFF
DNA: TGTGCCAGCAGCTCCCAACTAGCGGGGGGCGGCAATGAGCAGTTCTTC

V: TRBV6-5
J: TRBJ1-1
size: -
D: -
CDR3: CATRQQEGNTEAFF
DNA: TGTGCCACCCGACAGCAGGAGGGCAACACTGAAGCTTTCTTT

V: TRBV18
J: TRBJ2-1
size: -
D: TRBD2
CDR3: CASSTGLAGDNEQFF
DNA: TGTGCCAGCTCTACCGGACTAGCGGGAGACAATGAGCAGTTCTTC

V: TRBV13
J: TRBJ2-7
size: -
D: -
CDR3: CASSLGGNRDEQYF
DNA: TGTGCCAGCAGCTTAGGGGGGAACAGGGACGAGCAGTACTTC

V: TRBV11-2
J: TRBJ2-2
size: -
D: -
CDR3: CASSFGGGELFF
DNA: TGTGCCAGCAGCTTTGGAGGCGGGGAGCTGTTTTTT

V: TRBV30
J: TRBJ1-1
size: -
D: -
CDR3: CAWRVAVRTEAFF
DNA: TGTGCCTGGAGAGTAGCGGTGAGGACTGAAGCTTTCTTT

V: TRBV7-9
J: TRBJ2-3
size: -
D: -
CDR3: CASRQAADTQYF
DNA: TGTGCCAGCAGACAGGCGGCAGATACGCAGTATTTT

V: TRBV24-1
J: TRBJ1-4
size: -
D: TRBD1
CDR3: CATGTGGETNEKLFF
DNA: TGTGCCACCGGGACAGGGGGAGAGACTAATGAAAAACTGTTTTTT

V: TRBV7-2
J: TRBJ2-7
size: -
D: -
CDR3: CASRSGSYYEQYF
DNA: TGTGCCAGCAGATCCGGATCATACTACGAGCAGTACTTC

V: TRBV10-3
J: TRBJ1-3
size: -
D: -
CDR3: CAISEGDISGNTIYF
DNA: TGTGCCATCAGTGAAGGGGACATCTCTGGAAACACCATATATTTT

V: TRBV5-8
J: TRBJ2-5
size: -
D: TRBD1
CDR3: CASSRMGQLQETQYF
DNA: TGTGCCAGCAGCCGGATGGGACAGCTCCAAGAGACCCAGTACTTC

V: TRBV11-2
J: TRBJ2-1
size: few
D: TRBD1
CDR3: CASSLFWTGRMNEQFF
DNA: TGTGCCAGCAGCTTATTCTGGACAGGGAGGATGAATGAGCAGTTCTTC

V: TRBV28
J: TRBJ1-1
size: -
D: -
CDR3: CASSTIGQMNTEAFF
DNA: TGTGCCAGCAGTACTATAGGGCAGATGAACACTGAAGCTTTCTTT

V: TRBV19
J: TRBJ2-1
size: once
D: TRBD2
CDR3: CASSRTGTSVDEQFF
DNA: TGTGCCAGTAGTCGAACCGGGACTAGCGTCGATGAGCAGTTCTTC

V: TRBV5-4
J: TRBJ1-1
size: -
D: -
CDR3: CASKSPNPGGLNTEAFF
DNA: TGTGCCAGCAAATCACCTAATCCCGGGGGTTTGAACACTGAAGCTTTCTTT

V: TRBV6-1
J: TRBJ1-3
size: -
D: TRBD1
CDR3: CASSAGQATSGNTIYF
DNA: TGTGCCAGCAGTGCGGGACAGGCCACTTCTGGAAACACCATATATTTT

V: TRBV19
J: TRBJ1-6
size: -
D: -
CDR3: CAGGPSGDNSPLHF
DNA: TGTGCCGGGGGACCTTCGGGAGATAATTCACCCCTCCACTTT

V: TRBV7-2
J: TRBJ2-1
size: -
D: -
CDR3: CASSLGSYNEQFF
DNA: TGTGCCAGCAGCTTAGGGTCCTACAATGAGCAGTTCTTC

V: TRBV19
J: TRBJ1-1
size: -
D: TRBD1
CDR3: CASSSRQGGNTEAFF
DNA: TGTGCCAGTAGTTCCAGACAGGGGGGGAACACTGAAGCTTTCTTT

V: TRBV7-9
J: TRBJ1-2
size: few
D: -
CDR3: CASSSTGSNYGYTF
DNA: TGTGCCAGCAGTTCAACAGGGTCTAACTATGGCTACACCTTC

V: TRBV6-6
J: TRBJ1-2
size: -
D: TRBD1
CDR3: CASSQGDGYTF
DNA: TGTGCCAGCAGTCAGGGGGATGGCTACACCTTC

V: TRBV5-5
J: TRBJ1-5
size: -
D: -
CDR3: CASSSGPGTGSINQPQHF
DNA: TGTGCCAGCAGCTCTGGTCCGGGCACAGGGTCTATCAATCAGCCCCAGCATTTT

V: TRBV5-1
J: TRBJ1-4
size: -
D: -
CDR3: CASSFGEKLFF
DNA: TGCGCCAGCAGCTTTGGCGAAAAACTGTTTTTT

V: TRBV10-3
J: TRBJ1-5
size: -
D: TRBD1
CDR3: CAISGQVNQPQHF
DNA: TGTGCCATCAGCGGACAGGTAAATCAGCCCCAGCATTTT

V: TRBV7-9
J: TRBJ2-7
size: -
D: -
CDR3: CASSWLSYEQYF
DNA: TGTGCCAGCAGCTGGCTTTCCTACGAGCAGTACTTC

V: TRBV5-5
J: TRBJ2-7
size: -
D: -
CDR3: CASSLATAYEQYF
DNA: TGTGCCAGCAGCTTGGCGACAGCCTACGAGCAGTACTTC

V: TRBV3-1/TRBV3-2
J: TRBJ2-5
size: once
D: -
CDR3: CASSQGYGGQETQYF
DNA: TGTGCCAGCAGCCAAGGGTATGGAGGGCAAGAGACCCAGTACTTC

V: TRBV12-3/TRBV12-4
J: TRBJ1-5
size: -
D: -
CDR3: CASRLRPQHF
DNA: TGTGCCAGCAGGCTACGGCCCCAGCATTTT

V: TRBV18
J: TRBJ2-7
size: -
D: -
CDR3: CASSGDSPGEQYF
DNA: TGTGCCAGCTCGGGGGACTCCCCCGGGGAGCAGTACTTC

V: TRBV24-1
J: TRBJ2-5
size: -
D: TRBD1
CDR3: CATEQGETQYF
DNA: TGTGCCACTGAACAGGGGGAGACCCAGTACTTC

V: TRBV30
J: TRBJ1-1
size: -
D: -
CDR3: CAWYDWLQGSEAFF
DNA: TGTGCCTGGTACGATTGGCTCCAGGGGAGTGAAGCTTTCTTT

V: TRBV19
J: TRBJ2-2
size: -
D: -
CDR3: CASSILGSFLGELFF
DNA: TGTGCCAGTAGTATACTGGGCAGTTTTCTTGGGGAGCTGTTTTTT

V: TRBV4-1
J: TRBJ2-7
size: medium-sized
D: -
CDR3: CASSQRGGEQYF
DNA: TGCGCCAGCAGCCAAAGGGGTGGCGAGCAGTACTTC

V: TRBV20-1
J: TRBJ2-7
size: -
D: -
CDR3: CSARSLYEQYF
DNA: TGCAGTGCTCGCAGCCTCTACGAGCAGTACTTC

V: TRBV10-1
J: TRBJ1-2
size: -
D: -
CDR3: CASSVAGSYGYTF
DNA: TGCGCCAGCAGTGTTGCAGGGTCCTATGGCTACACCTTC

V: TRBV3-1/TRBV3-2
J: TRBJ2-7
size: -
D: TRBD2
CDR3: CASSQDGGVEQYF
DNA: TGTGCCAGCAGCCAAGATGGGGGGGTCGAGCAGTACTTC

V: TRBV5-4
J: TRBJ2-3
size: once
D: -
CDR3: CASSLGSSRGADTQYF
DNA: TGTGCCAGCAGCTTGGGGAGTAGCCGGGGAGCCGATACGCAGTATTTT

V: TRBV6-5
J: TRBJ1-4
size: -
D: TRBD1
CDR3: CASTDGQGDRLFF
DNA: TGTGCCAGCACCGACGGACAGGGGGATCGACTGTTTTTT

V: TRBV7-9
J: TRBJ2-2
size: few
D: TRBD1
CDR3: CASNPTGLATGELFF
DNA: TGTGCCAGCAACCCGACAGGGTTGGCCACCGGGGAGCTGTTTTTT

V: TRBV23-1
J: TRBJ2-3
size: -
D: -
CDR3: CASSQSINLPSTDTQYF
DNA: TGCGCCAGCAGTCAATCGATAAACCTACCTAGCACAGATACGCAGTATTTT

V: TRBV4-3
J: TRBJ1-1
size: -
D: -
CDR3: CASSQGRANTEAFF
DNA: TGCGCCAGCAGCCAAGGCAGGGCTAACACTGAAGCTTTCTTT

V: TRBV28
J: TRBJ1-2
size: -
D: -
CDR3: CASSLSGGHNYGYTF
DNA: TGTGCCAGCAGTTTATCGGGGGGGCACAACTATGGCTACACCTTC

V: TRBV9
J: TRBJ2-2
size: once
D: TRBD1
CDR3: CASSVGQGDTGELFF
DNA: TGTGCCAGCAGCGTAGGACAGGGAGACACCGGGGAGCTGTTTTTT